This T cell receptor (beta chain) was captured in a study of blood T cell repertoires in COVID-19. Study-level information: The study drew acute and convalescent COVID-19 samples from the United States, Italy and Spain. From T cells, B-cell-depleted T cells, or PBMCs came the material, which was cDNA or gDNA.

Original processing methods: The assay estimated nucleated cells by amplifying reference gene primers. The method was immunoSEQ multiplex PCR; TCRdb's version includes in-frame clones alone and lacks a portion of them. For V, J and clone size, that table is used; D and trimming come from the DNA. Of 270,000 or so clones listed, approximately 82% are singletons. Trimming cost V 7 bases and J 8 bases, with 14 bases left between them. This CDR3 contains 12 residues. Per germline, CDR1 MNHEY and CDR2 SMNVEV (reference sequence). This clonotype originated in a woman younger than 35 with acute or convalescent COVID-19. The chain is built from TRBV27 and TRBJ1-2; maybe TRBD1 (5 bases). The sample was peripheral blood. The CDR3 DNA reads as TGTGCCAGCACCACGGGGGGGGTAGGCTACACCTTC. Residues: CASTTGGVGYTF.